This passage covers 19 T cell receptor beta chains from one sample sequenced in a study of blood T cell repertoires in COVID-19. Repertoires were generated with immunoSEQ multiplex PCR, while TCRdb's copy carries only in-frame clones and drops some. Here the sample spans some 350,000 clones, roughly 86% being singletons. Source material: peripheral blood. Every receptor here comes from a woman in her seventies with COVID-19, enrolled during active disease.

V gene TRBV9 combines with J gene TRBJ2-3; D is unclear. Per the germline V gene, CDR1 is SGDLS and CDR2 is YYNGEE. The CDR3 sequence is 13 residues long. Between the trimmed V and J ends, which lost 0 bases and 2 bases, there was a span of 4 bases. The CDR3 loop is CASSVAPTDTQYF. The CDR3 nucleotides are TGTGCCAGCAGCGTAGCTCCCACAGATACGCAGTATTTT.

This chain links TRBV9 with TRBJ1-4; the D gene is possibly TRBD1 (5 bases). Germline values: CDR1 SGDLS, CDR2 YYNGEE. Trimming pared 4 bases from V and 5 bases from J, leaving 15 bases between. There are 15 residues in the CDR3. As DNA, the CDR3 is TGTGCCAGCAGCTTGGAGGGCAGGGAAAATGAAAAACTGTTTTTT. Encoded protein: CASSLEGRENEKLFF.

Written as DNA, the CDR3 is TGTGCCAGCTTCTATGCAAGGGGCGCCGGCTACACCTTC. It encodes CASFYARGAGYTF. This sequence joins TRBV28 and TRBJ1-2; perhaps TRBD1 as D (5 bases). Germline CDR1 reads MDHEN; CDR2 reads SYDVKM. This CDR3 comprises 13 residues. The V gene lost 8 bases and the J gene lost 8 bases, with 18 bases spanning the gap.

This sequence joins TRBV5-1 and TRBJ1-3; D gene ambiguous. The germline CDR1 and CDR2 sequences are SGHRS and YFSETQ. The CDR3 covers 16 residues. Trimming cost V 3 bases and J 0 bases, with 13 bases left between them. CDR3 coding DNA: TGCGCCAGCAGCTGGGGAGACATGCCCTCTGGAAACACCATATATTTT. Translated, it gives CASSWGDMPSGNTIYF.

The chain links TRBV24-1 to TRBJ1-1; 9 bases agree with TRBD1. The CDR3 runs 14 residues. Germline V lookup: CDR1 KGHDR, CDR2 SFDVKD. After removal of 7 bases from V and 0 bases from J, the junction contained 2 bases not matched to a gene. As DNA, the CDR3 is TGTGCCACCAGGGGGACAGGGTTGAACACTGAAGCTTTCTTT. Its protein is CATRGTGLNTEAFF.

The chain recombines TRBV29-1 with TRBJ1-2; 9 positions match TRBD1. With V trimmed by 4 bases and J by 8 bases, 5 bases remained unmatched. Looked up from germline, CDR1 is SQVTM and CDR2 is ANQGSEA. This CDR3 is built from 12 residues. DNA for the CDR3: TGCAGCGTTGCGGGGGACAGGGTAGGCTACACCTTC. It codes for CSVAGDRVGYTF. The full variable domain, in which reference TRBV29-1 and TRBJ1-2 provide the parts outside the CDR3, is SAVISQKPSRDICQRGTSLTIQCQVDSQVTMMFWYRQQPGQSLTLIATANQGSEATYESGFVIDKFPISRPNLTFSTLTVSNMSPEDSSIYLCSVAGDRVGYTFGSGTRLTVV.

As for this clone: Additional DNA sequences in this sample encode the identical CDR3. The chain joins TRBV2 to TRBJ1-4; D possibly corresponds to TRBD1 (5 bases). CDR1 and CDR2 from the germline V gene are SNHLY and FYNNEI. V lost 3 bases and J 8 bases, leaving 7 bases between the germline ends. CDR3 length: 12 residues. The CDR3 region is CASSDRVEKLFF. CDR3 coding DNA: TGTGCCAGCAGTGACAGGGTGGAAAAACTGTTTTTT. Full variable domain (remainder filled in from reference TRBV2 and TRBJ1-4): EPEVTQTPSHQVTQMGQEVILRCVPISNHLYFYWYRQILGQKVEFLVSFYNNEISEKSEIFDDQFSVERPDGSNFTLKIRSTKLEDSAMYFCASSDRVEKLFFGSGTQLSVL.

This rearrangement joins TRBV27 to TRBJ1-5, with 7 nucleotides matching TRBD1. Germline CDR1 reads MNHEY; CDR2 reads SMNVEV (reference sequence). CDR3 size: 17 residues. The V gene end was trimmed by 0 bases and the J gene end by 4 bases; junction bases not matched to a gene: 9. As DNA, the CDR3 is TGTGCCAGCAGTTTATCGACCCCGGACAGGAAGAATCAGCCCCAGCATTTT. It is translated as CASSLSTPDRKNQPQHF.

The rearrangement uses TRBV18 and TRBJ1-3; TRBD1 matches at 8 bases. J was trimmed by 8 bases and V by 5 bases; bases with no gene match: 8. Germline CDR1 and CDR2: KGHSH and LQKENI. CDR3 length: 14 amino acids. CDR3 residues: CASSSWDRMDTIYF. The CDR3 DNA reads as TGTGCCAGCTCAAGCTGGGACAGGATGGACACCATATATTTT.

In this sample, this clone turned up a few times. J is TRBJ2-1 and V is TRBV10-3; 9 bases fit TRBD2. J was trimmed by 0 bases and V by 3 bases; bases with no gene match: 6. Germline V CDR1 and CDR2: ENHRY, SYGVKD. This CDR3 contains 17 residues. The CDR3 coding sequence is TGTGCCATCAGTGACCGGCGGGGGGGGAGCTCCTACAATGAGCAGTTCTTC. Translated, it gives CAISDRRGGSSYNEQFF.

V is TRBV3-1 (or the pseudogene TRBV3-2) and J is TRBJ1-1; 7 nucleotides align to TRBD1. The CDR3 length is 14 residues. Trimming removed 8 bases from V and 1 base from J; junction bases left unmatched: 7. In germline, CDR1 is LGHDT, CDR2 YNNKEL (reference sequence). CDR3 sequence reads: CASSAGTENTEAFF. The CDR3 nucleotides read TGTGCCAGCTCCGCCGGGACAGAGAACACTGAAGCTTTCTTT.

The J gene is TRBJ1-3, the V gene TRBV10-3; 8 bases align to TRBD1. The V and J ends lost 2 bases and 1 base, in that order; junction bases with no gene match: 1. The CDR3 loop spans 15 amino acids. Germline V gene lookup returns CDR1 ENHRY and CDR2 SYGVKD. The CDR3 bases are TGTGCCATCAGTGAGCGACAGGGGTCTGGAAACACCATATATTTT. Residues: CAISERQGSGNTIYF.

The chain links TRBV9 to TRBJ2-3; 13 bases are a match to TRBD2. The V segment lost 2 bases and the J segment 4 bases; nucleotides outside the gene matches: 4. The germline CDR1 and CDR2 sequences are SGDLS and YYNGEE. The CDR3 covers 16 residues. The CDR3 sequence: CASSVTSGGAADTQYF. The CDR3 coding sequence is TGTGCCAGCAGCGTTACTAGCGGGGGGGCGGCAGATACGCAGTATTTT.

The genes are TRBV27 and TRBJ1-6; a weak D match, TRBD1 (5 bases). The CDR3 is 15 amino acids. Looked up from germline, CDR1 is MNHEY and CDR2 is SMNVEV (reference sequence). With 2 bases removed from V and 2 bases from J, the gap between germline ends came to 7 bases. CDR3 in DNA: TGTGCCAGCAGTTTAGCAGGGCCCTATAATTCACCCCTCCACTTT. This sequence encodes CASSLAGPYNSPLHF.

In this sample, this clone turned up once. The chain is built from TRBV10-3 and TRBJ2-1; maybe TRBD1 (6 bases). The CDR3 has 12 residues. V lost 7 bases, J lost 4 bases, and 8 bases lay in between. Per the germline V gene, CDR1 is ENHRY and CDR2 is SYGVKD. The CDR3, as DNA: TGTGCCATCAAGGGACAATACAATGAGCAGTTCTTC. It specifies CAIKGQYNEQFF.

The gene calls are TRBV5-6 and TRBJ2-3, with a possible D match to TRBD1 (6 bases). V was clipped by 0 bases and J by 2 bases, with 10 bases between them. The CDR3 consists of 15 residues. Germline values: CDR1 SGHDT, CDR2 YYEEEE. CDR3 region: CASSLADSFTDTQYF. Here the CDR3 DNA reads TGTGCCAGCAGCTTGGCGGACAGCTTCACAGATACGCAGTATTTT.

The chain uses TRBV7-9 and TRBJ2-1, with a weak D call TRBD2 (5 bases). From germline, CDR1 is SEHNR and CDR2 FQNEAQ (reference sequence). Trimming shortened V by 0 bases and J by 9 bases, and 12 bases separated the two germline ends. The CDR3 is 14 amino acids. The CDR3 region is CASSLARAPVEQFF. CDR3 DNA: TGTGCCAGCAGCTTAGCGCGGGCCCCTGTTGAGCAGTTCTTC.

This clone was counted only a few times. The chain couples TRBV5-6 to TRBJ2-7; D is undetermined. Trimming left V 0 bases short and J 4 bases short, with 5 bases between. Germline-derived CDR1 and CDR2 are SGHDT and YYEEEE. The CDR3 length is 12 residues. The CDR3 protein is CASSLALYEQYF. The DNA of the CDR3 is TGTGCCAGCAGCTTGGCCTTATACGAGCAGTACTTC.

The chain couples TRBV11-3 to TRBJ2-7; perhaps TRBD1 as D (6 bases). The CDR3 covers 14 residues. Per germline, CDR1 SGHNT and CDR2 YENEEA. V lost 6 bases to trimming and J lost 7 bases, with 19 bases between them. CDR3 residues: CASRHFRGKNEQYF. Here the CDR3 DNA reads TGTGCCAGCAGACATTTCAGGGGAAAGAATGAGCAGTACTTC.